This TCR beta chain came from a study of T cells in localized non-small cell lung cancer. Sequenced by immunoSEQ multiplex PCR; TCRdb stores in-frame clones only, minus some. The table records roughly 17,000 clones, around four fifths of them present only once. This clone qualifies as medium-sized (0.01 to 0.1%). Its antigen is unidentified. Study-level findings and limits: There was an association of higher blood T cell density with longer overall survival. The appearance of a median approximately 55 of the top 100 tumor clones was seen in adjacent lung. The greatest T cell clonality was found in uninvolved adjacent lung (higher than in tumor).

The CDR3 has 14 amino acids. The V segment lost 3 bases and the J segment 6 bases; nucleotides outside the gene matches: 7. In germline, CDR1 is SGHKS, CDR2 YYEKEE (reference sequence). This specimen consisted of peripheral blood, obtained before any cancer treatment. The rearrangement uses TRBV5-5 and TRBJ1-1; 8 bases are shared with TRBD1. The source is a male donor aged 60 or over with stage III lung adenocarcinoma. The CDR3 loop reads CASSYGTGGAEAFF. CDR3 DNA: TGTGCCAGCAGCTATGGAACAGGGGGGGCTGAAGCTTTCTTT.